This entry describes one T cell receptor beta chain. The record originates from a study of blood T cell repertoires in COVID-19. Study summary: Some COVID-19 samples were acute and others convalescent; all came from the United States, Italy and Spain. The cDNA or gDNA used as material had been derived from T cells, B-cell-depleted T cells, or PBMCs.

Original analysis: For nucleated cells, counts were estimated from reference gene primer amplification. TCRdb's copy holds only in-frame clones and misses some; the assay was immunoSEQ multiplex PCR. That table supplies the V and J calls and clone size; D and trimming were determined from the DNA. The data contain approximately 230,000 clones, approximately 82% of them singletons. Trimming shortened V by 2 bases and J by 6 bases, and 20 bases separated the two germline ends. Germline values: CDR1 GTSNPN, CDR2 SVGIG (reference sequence). This CDR3 has 16 amino acids. Sequencing was carried out using peripheral blood. V gene TRBV30 combines with J gene TRBJ1-5, with D possibly matching TRBD1 (5 bases). The receptor comes from a man older than 75 with acute or convalescent COVID-19. The DNA of the CDR3 is TGTGCCTGGAGTTCCTACAGGTACGAATCCGGTCAGCCCCAGCATTTT. Translating gives CAWSSYRYESGQPQHF.